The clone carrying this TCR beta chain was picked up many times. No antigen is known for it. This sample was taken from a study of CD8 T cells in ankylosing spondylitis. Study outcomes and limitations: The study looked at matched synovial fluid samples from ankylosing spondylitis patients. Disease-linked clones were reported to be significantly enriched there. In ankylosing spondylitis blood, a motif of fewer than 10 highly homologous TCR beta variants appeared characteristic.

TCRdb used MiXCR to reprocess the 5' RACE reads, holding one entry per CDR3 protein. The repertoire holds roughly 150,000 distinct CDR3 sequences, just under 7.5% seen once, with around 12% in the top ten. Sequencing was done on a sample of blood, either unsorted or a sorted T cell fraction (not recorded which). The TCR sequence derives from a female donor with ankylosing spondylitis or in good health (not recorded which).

The CDR3: CASSFSGQRNIQYF. The DNA for the CDR3 is TGTGCCAGCAGCTTTTCGGGACAGAGAAACATTCAGTACTTC. V usage is TRBV7-2 and J usage is TRBJ2-4; TRBD1 matches at 7 bases. The CDR3 is 14 residues long. The germline V gene has CDR1 SGHTA and CDR2 FQGNSA. J was trimmed by 6 bases and V by 3 bases; bases with no gene match: 5.